The 2 T cell receptor beta chains listed next were all sequenced from one sample in a study of spatial heterogeneity in lung cancer. Study-level points and caveats: Tumoral mutation counts were tracked by counts of expanded intratumoral alpha and beta TCRs.

The time point here: sample taken at primary tumor resection. In TCRdb, the 5' RACE reads were re-called with MiXCR into one record per CDR3 protein. The table has about 10,000 distinct CDR3 sequences, 10% to 15% seen once. Their target antigens are unknown. The sequenced sample was lung tumor tissue, obtained at surgery. The receptors originated from a male donor with early-stage non-small cell lung cancer.

The table lists this clonotype with many counts. This chain connects TRBV4-2 to TRBJ2-2; 10 nucleotides line up with TRBD2. From germline, CDR1 is LGHNA and CDR2 YNFKEQ. The CDR3 extends over 18 amino acids. V lost 4 bases, J lost 7 bases, and 15 bases stayed unmatched. CDR3 nucleotides: TGTGCCAGCAGCCGCTCAGGGTCTAGCGGGGGCCCCAGCGGGGAGCTGTTTTTT. Its protein product is CASSRSGSSGGPSGELFF.

This clonotype was found many times. The chain has TRBV18 and TRBJ2-3; the D gene is possibly TRBD1 (6 bases). Germline V gene data show CDR1 as KGHSH and CDR2 as LQKENI. Trimming pared 0 bases from V and 0 bases from J, leaving 10 bases between. The CDR3 totals 16 residues. CDR3 nucleotide sequence: TGTGCCAGCTCACCACCGGGACAACCTAGCACAGATACGCAGTATTTT. Translating it yields CASSPPGQPSTDTQYF.